The 27 T cell receptor beta chains presented below share a single source sample, sequenced in a study of T cell clonotyping in hematopoietic cell transplantation. Time point: recipient sample about 28 days before transplant, after cytoreduction. Sequencing was performed with immunoSEQ multiplex PCR; in TCRdb, only in-frame clones are kept and a portion is missing. The sample has 8,900 or so clones, over 75% seen once. The specimen comprised peripheral blood mononuclear cells, sampled before stem cell transplant. The source is a woman aged 55-70 years with acute myeloid leukemia. Some clones in this sample may be carry-over from other donors' samples.

V usage is TRBV11-2 and J usage is TRBJ2-1; 13 bases map to TRBD2. With 5 bases clipped from V and 6 bases from J, the junction kept 10 bases outside the gene matches. The CDR3 is 17 amino acids. CDR1 and CDR2 from the germline V gene are SGHAT and FQNNGV. The CDR3 coding sequence is TGTGCCAGCAGCCCCCCATCACTAGCGGGAGGGGTCAATGAGCAGTTCTTC. Its protein product is CASSPPSLAGGVNEQFF. The full variable domain, with the rest looked up from reference TRBV11-2 and TRBJ2-1, is EAGVAQSPRYKIIEKRQSVAFWCNPISGHATLYWYQQILGQGPKLLIQFQNNGVVDDSQLPKDRFSAERLKGVDSTLKIQPAKLEDSAVYLCASSPPSLAGGVNEQFFGPGTRLTVL.

The chain has TRBV4-1 and TRBJ1-2; 7 nucleotides match TRBD1. V gave up 0 bases and J gave up 7 bases; unmatched junction bases: 14. CDR1 is MGHRA and CDR2 is YSYEKL in the germline V gene. This CDR3 contains 17 residues. CDR3 in amino acids: CASSQDPPQGIVFGYTF. The DNA for the CDR3 is TGCGCCAGCAGCCAAGATCCGCCACAGGGGATAGTCTTTGGCTACACCTTC.

This clone has a handful of counts. The chain carries TRBV2 and TRBJ2-7, with 7 bases aligning to TRBD1. CDR1 and CDR2 from the germline V gene are SNHLY and FYNNEI. The CDR3 consists of 15 residues. V shed 3 bases, J shed 0 bases, and the junction held 5 bases outside the gene matches. CDR3 sequence reads: CASSESRGISYEQYV. For the CDR3, the DNA is TGTGCCAGCAGTGAGAGCAGGGGGATCTCCTACGAGCAGTACGTC.

This clone appeared once. The chain couples TRBV9 to TRBJ2-1, with D possibly matching TRBD2 (5 bases). CDR1 is SGDLS and CDR2 is YYNGEE in the germline V gene. Trimming left V 3 bases short and J 4 bases short, with 20 bases between. The CDR3 contains 17 residues. CDR3 in DNA: TGTGCCAGCAGCGCGACTGCCGGGAATAGAATTTACAATGAGCAGTTCTTC. It is translated as CASSATAGNRIYNEQFF.

This rearrangement joins TRBV29-1 to TRBJ2-2; tentative D call: TRBD2 (6 bases). The V end lost 0 bases, the J end lost 5 bases, and 10 bases lay between the germline ends. This CDR3 is built from 14 residues. CDR1 and CDR2 (germline): SQVTM, ANQGSEA. The CDR3 DNA reads as TGCAGCGTTGAAGAAGGGACTCTGACCGGGGAGCTGTTTTTT. Translating gives CSVEEGTLTGELFF.

The chain joins TRBV10-1 to TRBJ2-7; D possibly corresponds to TRBD2 (5 bases). Trimming took off 0 bases at V and 5 bases at J, with 17 bases between the two ends. Germline V lookup: CDR1 WNHNN, CDR2 SYGVQD (reference sequence). This CDR3 spans 16 amino acids. The DNA for the CDR3 is TGCGCCAGCAGTGAGTCAGGGATCGGGTTCGGGGACGAGCAGTACTTC. Residues: CASSESGIGFGDEQYF.

The chain carries TRBV7-2 and TRBJ2-7; 12 bases map to TRBD2. From germline, CDR1 is SGHTA and CDR2 FQGNSA. Germline trimming cut 5 bases from V and 5 bases from J; bases unmatched to any gene: 10. The CDR3 consists of 16 residues. The CDR3 loop reads CASSIGLAGSSNEQYF. The CDR3 bases are TGTGCCAGCAGCATCGGACTAGCGGGGAGCTCGAACGAGCAGTACTTC.

The chain employs TRBV29-1 and TRBJ1-1, with TRBD1 matching over 11 bases. The CDR3 runs 12 residues. The V gene end was trimmed by 8 bases and the J gene end by 6 bases; junction bases not matched to a gene: 5. Germline lookup yields CDR1 SQVTM and CDR2 ANQGSEA. This CDR3 reads CSLGDRGSEAFF. For the CDR3, the DNA is TGCAGCCTTGGGGACAGGGGGTCTGAAGCTTTCTTT.

In its sample, this clone was seen a few times. The chain combines TRBV21-1 with TRBJ2-1; TRBD2 is the table's D call, not checked against the DNA. TRBV21-1 is a documented pseudogene. The CDR3 covers 19 residues. The CDR3, as DNA: TGTGCCAGCCTGCCGGGACTAGCGGGAGTCCATGGCTACAACAATGAGCAGTTCTTC. Translating it yields CASLPGLAGVHGYNNEQFF.

The table lists this clone with a count of one. The V gene is TRBV19, the J gene TRBJ2-1; possible D gene TRBD2, 5 bases. Deletions cut 5 bases from V and 2 bases from J, with 16 bases between. Germline CDR1 is LNHDA and CDR2 is SQIVND (reference sequence). CDR3 length: 16 amino acids. The CDR3 is CASSYVSGATYNEQFF. The CDR3 DNA is TGTGCCAGTAGTTATGTCAGCGGAGCTACCTACAATGAGCAGTTCTTC.

The V gene is TRBV7-3, the J gene TRBJ2-2; 10 bases fit TRBD1. CDR3 length: 17 residues. The trim removed 2 bases at V and 4 bases at J, leaving 7 bases unmatched. Per the germline V gene, CDR1 is SGHTA and CDR2 is FQGTGA. Written as DNA, the CDR3 is TGTGCCAGCAGCTTAGGGGCCGGGACAGGGGCCACCGGGGAGCTGTTTTTT. Its protein product is CASSLGAGTGATGELFF.

The gene calls are TRBV7-3 and TRBJ2-5; tentatively, D is TRBD2 (5 bases). Per the germline V gene, CDR1 is SGHTA and CDR2 is FQGTGA. CDR3 size: 13 residues. V lost 5 bases, J lost 3 bases, and 10 bases lay in between. CDR3 in amino acids: CASSPGMEETQYF. The CDR3 DNA reads TGTGCCAGCAGCCCCGGGATGGAAGAGACCCAGTACTTC. Together with reference TRBV7-3 and TRBJ2-5, the CDR3 gives the full variable domain: GAGVSQTPSNKVTEKGKYVELRCDPISGHTALYWYRQSLGQGPEFLIYFQGTGAADDSGLPNDRFFAVRPEGSVSTLKIQRTERGDSAVYLCASSPGMEETQYFGPGTRLLVL.

V usage is TRBV6-5 and J usage is TRBJ1-3; D uncertain. This CDR3 comprises 14 residues. V was pared by 6 bases and J by 11 bases, with 20 bases between. Germline CDR1 MNHEY, CDR2 SVGAGI. The CDR3 DNA is TGTGCCAGCAGCCCGACCATGTCCCGGCTCCCCATATATTTT. This codes for CASSPTMSRLPIYF.

V usage is TRBV19 and J usage is TRBJ2-3; D might be TRBD2 (5 bases). CDR1 and CDR2 from the germline V gene are LNHDA and SQIVND (reference sequence). V was pared by 5 bases and J by 1 base, with 10 bases between. CDR3 length: 14 residues. The CDR3 loop reads CASSASSGTDTQYF. CDR3 nucleotide sequence: TGTGCCAGTAGTGCGAGTAGCGGCACAGATACGCAGTATTTT.

CDR3 bases: TGTGCCAGCAGTTACTTTGGGCTGGGCGCCGGGGAGCTGTTTTTT. Amino acid sequence: CASSYFGLGAGELFF. The chain couples TRBV6-6 to TRBJ2-2, with no clear D. V shed 1 base and J shed 6 bases, with 12 bases lying between them. The germline CDR1 and CDR2 sequences are MNHNY and SVGAGI (reference sequence). CDR3 length: 15 residues.

This rearrangement joins TRBV7-6 to TRBJ2-3; a weak D match, TRBD2 (6 bases). This CDR3 spans 16 amino acids. V lost 2 bases, J lost 1 base, and 13 bases lay in between. CDR1 and CDR2 from the germline V gene are SGHVS and FNYEAQ. The CDR3 reads CASSLRVGGRTDTQYF. CDR3 coding DNA: TGTGCCAGCAGCTTAAGGGTCGGGGGTCGCACAGATACGCAGTATTTT.

This chain uses TRBV7-2 with TRBJ2-5, with TRBD2 matching over 7 bases. The CDR3 is 13 residues long. Germline V gene data show CDR1 as SGHTA and CDR2 as FQGNSA. J lost 7 bases, V lost 6 bases, and 8 bases had no gene match. CDR3: CASRLAGEGTQYF. CDR3 DNA sequence: TGTGCCAGCAGATTGGCCGGGGAGGGGACCCAGTACTTC.

This sequence joins TRBV9 and TRBJ2-7, with TRBD2 identical over 10 bases. Germline V CDR1 and CDR2: SGDLS, YYNGEE. This CDR3 comprises 19 residues. After removal of 3 bases from V and 7 bases from J, the junction contained 22 bases not matched to a gene. Written as DNA, the CDR3 is TGTGCCAGCAGCGAGGGGCGGGGGGTGACTAGCGGGCGAGATTTGGAGCAGTACGTC. Protein: CASSEGRGVTSGRDLEQYV.

The J gene is TRBJ2-5, the V gene TRBV19; 11 bases fit TRBD1. With V trimmed by 10 bases and J by 6 bases, 16 bases remained unmatched. Germline loops: CDR1 LNHDA, CDR2 SQIVND (reference sequence). This CDR3 contains 16 residues. The CDR3 protein is CATETRDRGARKTQYF. The CDR3 DNA is TGTGCCACCGAAACTCGGGACAGGGGGGCGAGAAAGACCCAGTACTTC.

By share, this clone ranks as medium-sized. The V gene is TRBV19, the J gene TRBJ1-2; 9 nucleotides match TRBD1. With V trimmed by 5 bases and J by 8 bases, 9 bases remained unmatched. Germline V lookup: CDR1 LNHDA, CDR2 SQIVND (reference sequence). This CDR3 contains 14 residues. The CDR3 region has the DNA TGTGCCAGTAGTTCCACAGGGGGCTCGGGGGGCTACACCTTC. It is translated as CASSSTGGSGGYTF. The full variable domain, with the rest looked up from reference TRBV19 and TRBJ1-2, is DGGITQSPKYLFRKEGQNVTLSCEQNLNHDAMYWYRQDPGQGLRLIYYSQIVNDFQKGDIAEGYSVSREKKESFPLTVTSAQKNPTAFYLCASSSTGGSGGYTFGSGTRLTVV.

J is TRBJ2-7 and V is TRBV18; 11 bases fit TRBD2. This CDR3 comprises 15 residues. Germline-derived CDR1 and CDR2 are KGHSH and LQKENI. V shed 4 bases and J 0 bases; nucleotides not matched to a gene: 2. The DNA of the CDR3 is TGTGCCAGCTCACTTACTAGCGGGAGCTCCTACGAGCAGTACTTC. Translated, it gives CASSLTSGSSYEQYF.

CDR3 coding DNA: TGTGCCAGTAGTATGCGGGATAAGGGAAATGGCAATCAGCCCCAGCATTTT. Protein: CASSMRDKGNGNQPQHF. The V and J genes are TRBV19 and TRBJ1-5; unclear D gene. The CDR3 sequence is 17 residues long. Germline V gene sequence: CDR1 LNHDA, CDR2 SQIVND (reference sequence). Trimming removed 3 bases at V and 2 bases at J, with 17 bases between.

This chain links TRBV29-1 with TRBJ2-2; 9 bases map to TRBD1. V was clipped by 1 base and J by 5 bases; unmatched bases: 2. The CDR3 sequence is 14 residues long. The germline V gene encodes CDR1 SQVTM and CDR2 ANQGSEA. CDR3 nucleotide sequence: TGCAGCGTTGAAGGGGGACAGGGAACCGGGGAGCTGTTTTTT. Translating gives CSVEGGQGTGELFF.

This clone was detected once. The chain recombines TRBV6-5 with TRBJ1-1; D unclear. The CDR3 length is 15 residues. Germline V gene data show CDR1 as MNHEY and CDR2 as SVGAGI. Trimming left V 6 bases short and J 1 base short, with 15 bases between. Written as DNA, the CDR3 is TGTGCCAGCAGCCAAACCGGACGGGGGAACACTGAAGCTTTCTTT. Translation: CASSQTGRGNTEAFF.

The chain combines TRBV12-1 with TRBJ2-2; the table's D call, TRBD2, has no DNA check behind it. TRBV12-1 is a listed pseudogene. The CDR3 extends over 17 amino acids. CDR3 coding DNA: TGTGCCAGCAGCTCCAGACTAGCGGGAACGAACACCGGGGAGCTGTTTTTT. As protein: CASSSRLAGTNTGELFF.

The V gene is TRBV18, the J gene TRBJ1-4; the D gene is possibly TRBD1 (6 bases). Germline V gene lookup returns CDR1 KGHSH and CDR2 LQKENI. The V end was cut by 3 bases, the J end by 8 bases, with 16 bases between. There are 15 residues in the CDR3. CDR3 loop: CASSPSSQGREKLFF. The CDR3 DNA reads as TGTGCCAGCTCACCTTCCAGCCAGGGGCGGGAAAAACTGTTTTTT.

The chain links TRBV4-1 to TRBJ2-3; weak D call: TRBD2 (6 bases). V was shortened by 3 bases and J by 14 bases, with 15 bases between the two germline ends. This CDR3 is built from 12 residues. Germline CDR1 is MGHRA and CDR2 is YSYEKL. The CDR3 DNA reads TGCGCCAGCAGCCAGGGACTGAATGAACGGTATTTT. Translating it yields CASSQGLNERYF.